What follows are 16 T cell receptor beta chains derived from one specimen sequenced in a study of blood T cell repertoires in COVID-19. Generated by immunoSEQ multiplex PCR, the TCRdb table keeps only in-frame clones and is missing some. Here the sample spans tens of thousands of clones, 65% to 80% being singletons. Specimen: peripheral blood. The receptors here all came from a man older than 75 with acute or convalescent COVID-19.

This rearrangement joins TRBV12-3 or TRBV12-4 to TRBJ1-6; D possibly corresponds to TRBD1 (5 bases). The CDR3 length is 13 residues. V lost 3 bases and J lost 12, with 12 bases in between. The CDR3: CASSFQGGGPLHF. The DNA of the CDR3 is TGTGCCAGCAGTTTTCAGGGCGGTGGACCCCTCCACTTT.

This clone was detected a few times. V gene TRBV3-1 (or the pseudogene TRBV3-2) combines with J gene TRBJ1-2; D call uncertain. The germline V gene encodes CDR1 LGHDT and CDR2 YNNKEL (reference sequence). The CDR3 is 14 amino acids. Deletions cut 4 bases from V and 0 bases from J, with 9 bases between. DNA of the CDR3: TGTGCCAGCAGCCGCGTCCCGACTAACTATGGCTACACCTTC. Its translation is CASSRVPTNYGYTF.

The rearrangement joins TRBV20-1 to TRBJ2-5, with D unresolved. The V and J ends lost 3 bases and 3 bases respectively, with 14 bases between them. Germline lookup yields CDR1 DFQATT and CDR2 SNEGSKA (reference sequence). The CDR3 totals 14 residues. As DNA, the CDR3 is TGCAGTGCTAGTGCCGCGAACCAAAAAGAGACCCAGTACTTC. Amino acids: CSASAANQKETQYF.

V gene TRBV28 combines with J gene TRBJ1-4, with TRBD1 matching 9 bases. Germline V CDR1 and CDR2: MDHEN, SYDVKM. CDR3 length: 19 residues. V gave up 3 bases and J gave up 1 base; unmatched junction bases: 12. The CDR3 DNA reads TGTGCCAGCAGTTTGACCACAGGGGGCCAGGAGGAAACTAATGAAAAACTGTTTTTT. It codes for CASSLTTGGQEETNEKLFF.

The rearrangement links TRBV12-3 or TRBV12-4 to TRBJ2-7, with a weak D call TRBD1 (6 bases). Trimming removed 4 bases at V and 1 base at J, with 8 bases between. CDR3 length: 13 residues. CDR3 bases: TGTGCCAGCAGTTACGGGACATCCTACGAGCAGTACTTC. Amino acids: CASSYGTSYEQYF.

This chain connects TRBV7-3 to TRBJ1-5; D not certain. This CDR3 contains 13 residues. Trimming stripped 6 bases from V and 0 bases from J, with 6 bases between. Germline values: CDR1 SGHTA, CDR2 FQGTGA. CDR3 region: CASSTDSNQPQHF. The CDR3 bases are TGTGCCAGCAGTACAGATAGCAATCAGCCCCAGCATTTT.

V usage is TRBV6-5 and J usage is TRBJ2-7, with 7 bases identical to TRBD1. Per germline, CDR1 MNHEY and CDR2 SVGAGI. Unmatched junction bases numbered 1, after V lost 2 bases and J lost 3 bases. The CDR3 covers 13 residues. The CDR3 region is CASSYRTGYEQYF. The DNA of the CDR3 is TGTGCCAGCAGTTACCGGACAGGCTACGAGCAGTACTTC.

This chain joins TRBV21-1 and TRBJ2-2; TRBD2, as called in the table, went unchecked against the DNA. TRBV21-1 is termed a pseudogene. The CDR3 totals 17 residues. Here the CDR3 reads CASSKGQRGPDTGELFF. CDR3 coding DNA: TGTGCCAGCAGCAAAGGGCAGCGGGGACCTGACACCGGGGAGCTGTTTTTT.

The V call is TRBV5-1, the J call TRBJ2-3; the D gene is possibly TRBD2 (6 bases). Germline CDR1 SGHRS, CDR2 YFSETQ. The CDR3 has 15 amino acids. V lost 4 bases and J 1 base, leaving 13 bases between the germline ends. CDR3 region: CASSPTSFGTDTQYF. The CDR3, as DNA: TGCGCCAGCAGCCCTACTAGCTTCGGCACAGATACGCAGTATTTT.

This sequence joins TRBV6-5 and TRBJ1-1; D may be TRBD1 (5 bases). Trimming shortened V by 0 bases and J by 9 bases, and 14 bases separated the two germline ends. Germline values: CDR1 MNHEY, CDR2 SVGAGI. The CDR3 sequence is 14 residues long. The CDR3 DNA follows: TGTGCCAGCAGTTACTCCGGAGACAGCCGACAAGCTTTCTTT. It translates to CASSYSGDSRQAFF.

The chain couples TRBV7-8 to TRBJ2-2, with 9 nucleotides matching TRBD2. From germline, CDR1 is SGHVS and CDR2 FQNEAQ. The junction had 5 bases not matched to a gene; V was cut back by 5 bases and J by 1 base. The CDR3 consists of 16 residues. The DNA for the CDR3 is TGTGCCAGCAGCAGAGAGCGGGGGGTGAACACCGGGGAGCTGTTTTTT. The encoded protein is CASSRERGVNTGELFF.

The rearrangement uses TRBV6-5 and TRBJ1-1; D not resolved. This CDR3 has 13 residues. Deletions cut 8 bases from V and 5 bases from J, with 15 bases between. The germline CDR1 and CDR2 sequences are MNHEY and SVGAGI. CDR3 coding DNA: TGTGCCAGCTTGGAGGGAGGGCTTACTGAAGCTTTCTTT. Amino acids: CASLEGGLTEAFF.

The V and J genes are TRBV5-4 and TRBJ2-3, with 10 nucleotides matching TRBD1. Trimming cost V 5 bases and J 5 bases; bases outside gene matches: 8. Germline V lookup: CDR1 SGHNT, CDR2 YYREEE (reference sequence). The CDR3 is 15 amino acids. This chain's CDR3 is CASRRTGGARDTQYF. The DNA for the CDR3 is TGTGCCAGCAGGCGGACAGGGGGGGCGCGAGATACGCAGTATTTT.

The V call is TRBV6-5, the J call TRBJ1-2; 7 bases are a match to TRBD1. The length of the CDR3 is 15 residues. Germline V gives CDR1 MNHEY, CDR2 SVGAGI. J lost 4 bases, V lost 8 bases, and 13 bases had no gene match. The CDR3, as DNA: TGTGCCAGCGGCTCTGAGACAGGGCGCGGCTATGGCTACACCTTC. Translation: CASGSETGRGYGYTF.

The J gene is TRBJ2-7, the V gene TRBV6-6; 8 bases agree with TRBD2. J gave up 3 bases and V 0 bases, and 7 bases lay outside the gene matches. The CDR3 loop spans 16 amino acids. Per germline, CDR1 MNHNY and CDR2 SVGAGI (reference sequence). CDR3 coding DNA: TGTGCCAGCAGTTACTCTGGACTAAGCGGGAGCTACGAGCAGTACTTC. It is translated as CASSYSGLSGSYEQYF.

The table lists this clone with a count of one. The J gene is TRBJ2-1, the V gene TRBV5-5; the D gene is possibly TRBD1 (7 bases). V was pared by 6 bases and J by 3 bases, with 19 bases between. Germline V lookup: CDR1 SGHKS, CDR2 YYEKEE (reference sequence). This CDR3 is built from 16 residues. The CDR3 loop is CASTPGGQRIYNEQFF. In DNA, the CDR3 is TGTGCCAGCACCCCCGGGGGACAGAGAATCTACAATGAGCAGTTCTTC.